The next 8 T cell receptor beta chains were all read from a single sample in a study of blood T cells in healthy people across ages. A J-beta primer mix and a sample-barcoded 5' primer were used in a second PCR of roughly 6 to 11 cycles. From the 5' RACE reads, TCRdb called clonotypes with MiXCR, one entry per CDR3 protein. The sample includes 1.5 million to 2 million distinct CDR3 sequences, about 49% of them seen just once. The sample comprised blood. Receptors originate from a woman aged 40-49 years in good health.

This chain uses TRBV5-1 with TRBJ2-7; D uncertain. CDR1 is SGHRS, CDR2 YFSETQ, per germline. V lost 2 bases and J 1 base, leaving 13 bases between the germline ends. This CDR3 is 15 amino acids long. The CDR3 DNA is TGCGCCAGCAGCTTTTCCAGCCCTACATCCTACGAGCAGTACTTC. It encodes CASSFSSPTSYEQYF.

V gene TRBV29-1 combines with J gene TRBJ1-2; no reliable D call. Germline CDR1 and CDR2: SQVTM and ANQGSEA. Trimming left V 3 bases short and J 4 bases short, with 6 bases between. This CDR3 has 11 residues. The CDR3 DNA reads TGCAGCGTTGAGCTGGGCTATGGCTACACCTTC. This encodes CSVELGYGYTF.

In this sample, this clonotype turned up a few times. The CDR3 region is CASSEAGLYEQYF. CDR3 sequence (DNA): TGTGCCAGCAGCGAAGCGGGGCTGTACGAGCAGTACTTC. The V gene is TRBV6-2 or TRBV6-3, the J gene TRBJ2-7; TRBD2 agrees at 7 bases. This CDR3 comprises 13 residues. Losses at the gene ends were 6 bases for V and 4 bases for J; bases not matched to a gene: 6. Germline V gene sequence: CDR1 MNHEY, CDR2 SVGEGT.

The V and J genes are TRBV12-3 or TRBV12-4 and TRBJ1-1; 8 positions match TRBD1. The CDR3 is made up of 13 amino acids. V was clipped by 7 bases and J by 4 bases; unmatched bases: 5. The CDR3 DNA follows: TGTGCCAGCACCCTACAGGGGGGCACTGAAGCTTTCTTT. It codes for CASTLQGGTEAFF.

This chain connects TRBV28 to TRBJ2-5; D remains ambiguous. This CDR3 has 11 residues. Germline V gives CDR1 MDHEN, CDR2 SYDVKM. With 7 bases removed from V and 7 bases from J, the gap between germline ends came to 10 bases. CDR3 DNA sequence: TGTGCCAGCAACCCCTCGTGGACCCAGTACTTC. Protein product: CASNPSWTQYF.

The chain is built from TRBV13 and TRBJ1-2; D gene uncertain. The CDR3 runs 16 residues. Germline V CDR1 and CDR2: PRHDT, FYEKMQ (reference sequence). The V gene lost 5 bases and the J gene lost 2 bases, with 18 bases spanning the gap. CDR3 in DNA: TGTGCCAGCAGCCAGGACCCGAGGAGAAAAAACTATGGCTACACCTTC. It yields the protein CASSQDPRRKNYGYTF.

Remarks on this clonotype: A read error may produce the germline difference seen at one junction end. This chain connects TRBV5-1 to TRBJ1-2, with D tentatively TRBD1 (5 bases). The CDR3 runs 12 residues. Germline lookup yields CDR1 SGHRS and CDR2 YFSETQ. The CDR3 sequence: CAGSSAGSGYTF. The CDR3 nucleotides read TGCGCCGGCAGCTCCGCAGGGAGTGGCTACACCTTC.

This rearrangement joins TRBV29-1 to TRBJ2-3; a possible D gene is TRBD1 (7 bases). Trimming pared 4 bases from V and 4 bases from J, leaving 15 bases between. Germline CDR1 and CDR2: SQVTM and ANQGSEA. CDR3 size: 14 residues. CDR3 residues: CSVGYAGGPDTQYF. The CDR3, as DNA: TGCAGCGTTGGGTATGCAGGGGGGCCAGATACGCAGTATTTT.